The source of this T cell receptor (beta chain) is a study of T cell responses to AZD1222 COVID-19 vaccine. Study results and limitations: Unmutated variant regions are reportedly targeted by nearly half of spike-specific TCRs. Increased Spike-specific TCR breadth and depth were observed after two AZD1222 doses. At study baseline, merely six AZD1222 recipients were seropositive. Mapped onto spike, vaccine-associated CD4 TCRs spanned it and were dominant at 160-218 and 743-854.

Libraries were prepared by immunoSEQ multiplex PCR; TCRdb keeps only in-frame clonotypes and omits some of them. The sample lists about 100,000 clones; around nine tenths were seen once. This clone has just one count. The antigen remains unidentified. The TCR originated in an adult in good health. The sample here was peripheral blood, taken on day 0 of AZD1222 vaccination.

CDR3 amino acids: CSASVGHEQYF. As DNA, the CDR3 is TGCAGTGCTAGCGTGGGACACGAGCAGTACTTC. J is TRBJ2-7 and V is TRBV20-1; D is perhaps TRBD1 or TRBD2 (5 bases each). V was cut by 3 bases and J by 5 bases, with 8 bases left in between. This CDR3 has 11 amino acids. Per germline, CDR1 DFQATT and CDR2 SNEGSKA (reference sequence).